This TCR beta chain was identified in a study of Tregs in tolerant kidney transplant recipients. Germline-derived CDR1 and CDR2 are LNHDA and SQIVND (reference sequence). This CDR3 has 14 amino acids. The germline V and J ends were trimmed by 8 bases and 4 bases, with 15 bases remaining between them. Measured with immunoSEQ multiplex PCR; TCRdb has only the in-frame clones, and not every one. Counted here are roughly 54,000 clones, roughly 87% occurring once; the ten biggest clones make up 15% to 18%. Recipients received nonmyeloablative bone marrow transplants from related graft donors, with transient mixed chimerism. Unstimulated Tregs (CD4+CD25+CD127-) and CD4+CD25- non-Tregs were sorted from PBMCs. With regard to this clone: Its target is not known. Other DNA sequences within the sample encode an identical CDR3.

Findings and limits, study-wide: Biological reproducibility was not directly addressed, but technical replication error appeared minimal. Tregs expanded with activated donor B cells seemed most donor-specific. Nucleotide sequences could not be compared across some patients' samples due to primer changes.

V gene TRBV19 combines with J gene TRBJ2-1; tentative D call: TRBD2 (6 bases). The TCR was taken from a human patient who received a combined kidney and bone marrow transplant. Some T cells may trace back to the graft donor. This specimen was CD8+ T cells from blood (PBMCs), taken 12 months after the transplant. CDR3 sequence: CASSIGLAYNEQFF. The CDR3 nucleotides are TGTGCCAGTTCGATTGGGCTAGCGTACAATGAGCAGTTCTTC.